This entry features one T cell receptor (beta chain) sequence. In the study's own analysis: Amplification of reference gene primers was used by the study to estimate nucleated cell counts. Only in-frame clones appear in the TCRdb table, and some are missing; sequencing was by immunoSEQ multiplex PCR. That table is the source of V, J and clone size, and D and trimming were worked out from the DNA. Of about 49,000 clones listed, roughly 79% are singletons. The record originates from a study of blood T cell repertoires in COVID-19. Across the whole study: The analysed material was cDNA or gDNA that came from T cells, B-cell-depleted T cells, or PBMCs.

V shed 3 bases and J shed 1 base, with 13 bases lying between them. Germline CDR1 KGHSH, CDR2 LQKENI. This CDR3 is 16 amino acids long. Sequenced: peripheral blood. This TCR was recovered from a woman older than 75 with COVID-19, enrolled during active disease. This chain joins TRBV18 and TRBJ1-5, with D possibly matching TRBD1 (6 bases). The CDR3 DNA is TGTGCCAGCTCACCGGACAGCTGGGTGAGCAATCAGCCCCAGCATTTT. This encodes CASSPDSWVSNQPQHF.